These 19 T cell receptor beta chains were sequenced from one sample in a study of OX40 agonist ivuxolimab in advanced cancers. Assay: immunoSEQ multiplex PCR; the TCRdb copy retains only in-frame clones and omits some. The data contain some 79,000 clones, approximately 88% of them singletons. Sequences were derived from CD4+ or CD8+ T cells sorted from blood, sampled in a trial of the OX40 agonist ivuxolimab. These receptors came from an adult with an advanced solid tumor such as melanoma, head and neck, liver or kidney cancer.

CDR3: CASLRVSTDTQYF. In DNA form, the CDR3 reads TGTGCCAGCCTTCGGGTCAGCACAGATACGCAGTATTTT. The chain carries TRBV28 and TRBJ2-3; D call uncertain. The CDR3 has 13 amino acids. The germline gives CDR1 MDHEN, CDR2 SYDVKM. Trimming shortened V by 8 bases and J by 0 bases, and 9 bases separated the two germline ends.

The chain joins TRBV28 to TRBJ1-4; D gene unclear. Germline values: CDR1 MDHEN, CDR2 SYDVKM. The V and J ends lost 6 bases and 6 bases respectively, with 5 bases between them. The length of the CDR3 is 11 residues. CDR3 loop: CASRQYEKLFF. Here the CDR3 DNA reads TGTGCCAGCAGGCAGTATGAAAAACTGTTTTTT.

This clone was seen a few times. The CDR3 region is CASSLIAGGGNEQFF. In DNA, the CDR3 is TGCGCCAGCAGCCTTATAGCGGGAGGTGGGAATGAGCAGTTCTTC. V and J are TRBV5-1 and TRBJ2-1, with 10 nucleotides matching TRBD2. CDR1 and CDR2 (germline): SGHRS, YFSETQ. The CDR3 runs to 15 residues. V dropped 4 bases and J dropped 7; count of bases not matched to a gene: 8.

V gene TRBV7-3 combines with J gene TRBJ2-2, with a tentative D call TRBD2 (6 bases). The CDR3 runs to 14 residues. In germline, CDR1 is SGHTA, CDR2 FQGTGA. Deletions cut 3 bases from V and 7 bases from J, with 12 bases between. The CDR3 loop reads CASSFGPAGGELFF. CDR3 bases: TGTGCCAGCAGCTTTGGCCCAGCGGGCGGGGAGCTGTTTTTT. The entire variable domain, with the rest obtained from reference TRBV7-3 and TRBJ2-2, is as follows: GAGVSQTPSNKVTEKGKYVELRCDPISGHTALYWYRQSLGQGPEFLIYFQGTGAADDSGLPNDRFFAVRPEGSVSTLKIQRTERGDSAVYLCASSFGPAGGELFFGEGSRLTVL.

J is TRBJ2-5 and V is TRBV19; 8 bases fit TRBD1. Germline V gene data show CDR1 as LNHDA and CDR2 as SQIVND (reference sequence). Unmatched junction bases numbered 9, after V lost 5 bases and J lost 4 bases. This CDR3 spans 15 amino acids. The CDR3: CASSAPDRARETQYF. The CDR3 nucleotides are TGTGCCAGTAGTGCACCGGACAGGGCTAGAGAGACCCAGTACTTC.

In DNA, the CDR3 is TGTGCCAGCAGCTCGCAACTAGCGGGAATGGTCAATGAGCAGTTCTTC. It specifies CASSSQLAGMVNEQFF. The V call is TRBV11-2, the J call TRBJ2-1; 10 bases align to TRBD2. With 4 bases clipped from V and 6 bases from J, the junction kept 9 bases outside the gene matches. The length of the CDR3 is 16 residues. CDR1 is SGHAT and CDR2 is FQNNGV in the germline V gene.

This chain links TRBV6-5 with TRBJ1-1; maybe TRBD1 (5 bases). V dropped 4 bases and J dropped 3 bases, with 12 bases sitting between them. The CDR3 totals 14 residues. Germline CDR1 MNHEY, CDR2 SVGAGI. The CDR3 loop is CASSSPQEYTEAFF. The CDR3, as DNA: TGTGCCAGCAGTTCGCCACAGGAATACACTGAAGCTTTCTTT.

The sample holds a few counts of this clone. This chain links TRBV7-9 with TRBJ2-1; 9 bases line up with TRBD2. The CDR3 length is 17 residues. Germline lookup yields CDR1 SEHNR and CDR2 FQNEAQ (reference sequence). V shed 7 bases and J 1 base; nucleotides not matched to a gene: 11. In DNA, the CDR3 is TGTGCCAGCACCCCAAAATCCCTAGCGGGGTCCTACAATGAGCAGTTCTTC. Its protein is CASTPKSLAGSYNEQFF.

The chain links TRBV5-1 to TRBJ1-2; maybe TRBD1 (6 bases). Germline V gene lookup returns CDR1 SGHRS and CDR2 YFSETQ. V lost 4 bases and J lost 7, with 11 bases in between. CDR3 length equals 12 residues. CDR3 DNA: TGCGCCAGCAGCGTCACAGGGTTTGGCTACACCTTC. It translates to CASSVTGFGYTF. The whole variable domain, remainder taken from reference TRBV5-1 and TRBJ1-2, is KAGVTQTPRYLIKTRGQQVTLSCSPISGHRSVSWYQQTPGQGLQFLFEYFSETQRNKGNFPGRFSGRQFSNSRSEMNVSTLELGDSALYLCASSVTGFGYTFGSGTRLTVV.

Concerning this clone itself: Sequence at one end of the junction differs from germline and may be a read error. This rearrangement joins TRBV10-3 to TRBJ2-7, with D perhaps being TRBD1 or TRBD2 (5 bases each). Germline CDR1 and CDR2: ENHRY and SYGVKD. The CDR3 length is 14 residues. Here the CDR3 reads CAIWDGPKGYEQYF. The CDR3 DNA sequence: TGCGCCATCTGGGACGGGCCCAAGGGTTACGAGCAGTACTTC.

This clone was seen a handful of times. The J gene is TRBJ2-7, the V gene TRBV19; no firm D call. Germline V CDR1 and CDR2: LNHDA, SQIVND (reference sequence). Trimming stripped 5 bases from V and 6 bases from J, with 17 bases between. The CDR3 consists of 14 residues. The CDR3: CASSVDAVSREQYF. The CDR3 DNA reads TGTGCCAGTAGTGTTGACGCGGTGAGTCGCGAGCAGTACTTC.

V is TRBV5-1 and J is TRBJ2-3; 13 bases are a match to TRBD2. CDR1 and CDR2 from the germline V gene are SGHRS and YFSETQ. The CDR3 is made up of 15 amino acids. V was clipped by 6 bases and J by 5 bases; unmatched bases: 6. CDR3 in amino acids: CASNAGTSGVDTQYF. CDR3 bases: TGCGCCAGCAACGCAGGGACTAGCGGGGTAGATACGCAGTATTTT.

The genes are TRBV30 and TRBJ2-3; tentatively, D is TRBD1 (5 bases). This CDR3 is 12 amino acids long. The V end lost 1 base, the J end lost 11 bases, and 13 bases lay between the germline ends. Germline-derived CDR1 and CDR2 are GTSNPN and SVGIG (reference sequence). CDR3 region: CAWSALGVRQYF. The CDR3 nucleotides are TGTGCCTGGAGTGCCCTAGGGGTGAGGCAGTATTTT.

This clone was counted only a few times. The chain joins TRBV18 to TRBJ1-2, with a tentative D call TRBD1 (5 bases). Germline V gene data show CDR1 as KGHSH and CDR2 as LQKENI. This CDR3 contains 12 residues. The V gene lost 6 bases and the J gene lost 4 bases, with 9 bases spanning the gap. CDR3 sequence: CASSGQAYGYTF. The CDR3, as DNA: TGTGCCAGCTCCGGACAAGCCTATGGCTACACCTTC.

As concerns this clone: At one end, the junction sequence differs from germline, possibly due to a read error. The J gene is TRBJ1-4, the V gene TRBV7-7; D possibly corresponds to TRBD1 (6 bases). The CDR3 consists of 13 residues. Germline V CDR1 and CDR2: SSHAT, FNYEAQ (reference sequence). CDR3 in amino acids: CASRATGTEKLFF. Here the CDR3 DNA reads TGTGCTAGCAGGGCTACAGGGACGGAAAAACTGTTTTTT.

The chain is built from TRBV7-2 and TRBJ2-3, with 13 bases matching TRBD2. The ends lost 4 bases at V and 5 bases at J; junction bases unmatched: 9. Germline V gene sequence: CDR1 SGHTA, CDR2 FQGNSA. CDR3 size: 17 residues. CDR3 sequence: CASSSTGTSGIKDTQYF. Here the CDR3 DNA reads TGTGCCAGCAGCTCCACCGGGACTAGCGGGATTAAAGATACGCAGTATTTT.

The chain uses TRBV2 and TRBJ2-2; D not certain. The V gene lost 5 bases and the J gene lost 3 bases, with 7 bases spanning the gap. Germline V lookup: CDR1 SNHLY, CDR2 FYNNEI. This CDR3 is built from 13 residues. Here the CDR3 reads CASSLSYTGELFF. CDR3 sequence (DNA): TGTGCCAGCAGTTTAAGCTACACCGGGGAGCTGTTTTTT.

The V gene is TRBV27, the J gene TRBJ1-1; the match to TRBD1 covers 8 bases. The CDR3 is 15 residues long. V trimming: 6 bases; J trimming: 1 base; junction bases outside the gene matches: 7. CDR1 is MNHEY and CDR2 is SMNVEV in the germline V gene (reference sequence). CDR3 DNA sequence: TGTGCCAGCAGGTCCCGGACAGGGTGGAACACTGAAGCTTTCTTT. Its translation is CASRSRTGWNTEAFF.

This clone occurred once. This chain joins TRBV6-5 and TRBJ2-3; D possibly uses TRBD1 or TRBD2 (6 bases each). Trimming left V 7 bases short and J 2 bases short, with 13 bases between. This CDR3 spans 14 amino acids. CDR1 and CDR2 (germline): MNHEY, SVGAGI. The CDR3 DNA reads TGTGCCAGCACCCGAGGGGGGAACACAGATACGCAGTATTTT. It encodes CASTRGGNTDTQYF.